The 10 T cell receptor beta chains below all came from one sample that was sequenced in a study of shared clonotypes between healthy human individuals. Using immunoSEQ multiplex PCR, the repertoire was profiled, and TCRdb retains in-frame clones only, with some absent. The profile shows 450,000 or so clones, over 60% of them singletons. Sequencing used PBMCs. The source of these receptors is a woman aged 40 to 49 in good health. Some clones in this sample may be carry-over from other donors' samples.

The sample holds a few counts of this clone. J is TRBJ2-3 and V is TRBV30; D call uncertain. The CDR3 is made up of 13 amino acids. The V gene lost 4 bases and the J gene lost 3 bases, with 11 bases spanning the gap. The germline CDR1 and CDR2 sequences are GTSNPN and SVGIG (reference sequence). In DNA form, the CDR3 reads TGTGCCTGGATGTTCGTTGGGACAGATACGCAGTATTTT. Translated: CAWMFVGTDTQYF.

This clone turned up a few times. The CDR3 protein is CASSGDRRANYGYTF. The CDR3, as DNA: TGTGCCAGCAGCGGCGACAGGCGAGCTAACTATGGCTACACCTTC. The chain combines TRBV7-2 with TRBJ1-2, with D maybe TRBD1 (6 bases). In germline, CDR1 is SGHTA, CDR2 FQGNSA. This CDR3 contains 15 residues. V shed 5 bases and J shed 0 bases, with 13 bases lying between them.

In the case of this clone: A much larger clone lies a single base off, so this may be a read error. In nucleotides, the CDR3 is TGTGCCAGCAGTTCTAGGGCTCGGGGGGACAATGAGCAGTTCTTC. It codes for CASSSRARGDNEQFF. The chain has TRBV28 and TRBJ2-1; 7 bases are shared with TRBD2. This CDR3 has 15 residues. Trimming took 4 bases from V and 5 from J; bases not matched to a gene: 8. Germline-derived CDR1 and CDR2 are MDHEN and SYDVKM.

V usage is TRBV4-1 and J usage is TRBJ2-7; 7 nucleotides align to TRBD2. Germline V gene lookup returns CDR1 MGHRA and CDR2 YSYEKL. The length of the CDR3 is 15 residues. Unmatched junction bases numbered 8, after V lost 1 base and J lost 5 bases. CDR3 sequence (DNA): TGCGCCAGCAGCCAAGCGTGGGAGGGGAGGAACGAGCAGTACTTC. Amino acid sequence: CASSQAWEGRNEQYF.

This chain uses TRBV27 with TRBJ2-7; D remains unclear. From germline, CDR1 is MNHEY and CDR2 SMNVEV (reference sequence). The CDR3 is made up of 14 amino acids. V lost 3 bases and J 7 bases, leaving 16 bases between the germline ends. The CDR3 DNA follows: TGTGCCAGCAGTTTCCGACAACCAGTGGGTGAGCAGTACTTC. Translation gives CASSFRQPVGEQYF.

CDR3 DNA sequence: TGTGCCAGCACTCCTCTAGCGGGAGGGCGCGAGCAGTACTTC. It is translated as CASTPLAGGREQYF. The chain couples TRBV7-2 to TRBJ2-7; 12 positions agree with TRBD2. The CDR3 contains 14 residues. Per the germline V gene, CDR1 is SGHTA and CDR2 is FQGNSA. With V trimmed by 7 bases and J by 6 bases, 7 bases remained unmatched.

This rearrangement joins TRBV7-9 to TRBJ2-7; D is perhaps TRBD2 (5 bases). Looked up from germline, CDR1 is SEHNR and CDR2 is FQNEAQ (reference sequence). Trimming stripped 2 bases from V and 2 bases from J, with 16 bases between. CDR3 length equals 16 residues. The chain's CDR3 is CASSLRVGGGPYEQYF. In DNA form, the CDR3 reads TGTGCCAGCAGCTTACGAGTTGGAGGTGGGCCCTACGAGCAGTACTTC.

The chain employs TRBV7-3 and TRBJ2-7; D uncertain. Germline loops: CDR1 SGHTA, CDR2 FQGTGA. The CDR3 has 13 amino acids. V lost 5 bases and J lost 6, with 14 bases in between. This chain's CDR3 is CASSVDHSGEQYF. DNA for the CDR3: TGTGCCAGCAGCGTCGACCATAGTGGCGAGCAGTACTTC. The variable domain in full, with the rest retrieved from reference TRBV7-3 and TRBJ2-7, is GAGVSQTPSNKVTEKGKYVELRCDPISGHTALYWYRQSLGQGPEFLIYFQGTGAADDSGLPNDRFFAVRPEGSVSTLKIQRTERGDSAVYLCASSVDHSGEQYFGPGTRLTVT.

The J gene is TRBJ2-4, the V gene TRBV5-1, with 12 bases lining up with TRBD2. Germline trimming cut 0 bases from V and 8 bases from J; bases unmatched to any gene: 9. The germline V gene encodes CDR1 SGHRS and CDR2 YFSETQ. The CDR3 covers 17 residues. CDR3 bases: TGCGCCAGCAGCTTGGGGGCTTCTAGCGGGAGGGCTTACATTCAGTACTTC. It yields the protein CASSLGASSGRAYIQYF.

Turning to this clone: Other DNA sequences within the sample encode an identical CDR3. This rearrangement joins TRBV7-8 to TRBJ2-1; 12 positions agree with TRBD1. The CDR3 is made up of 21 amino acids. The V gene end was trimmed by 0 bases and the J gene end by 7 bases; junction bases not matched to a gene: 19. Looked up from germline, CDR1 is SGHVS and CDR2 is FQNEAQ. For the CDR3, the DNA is TGTGCCAGCAGCTTAGCATCCGGGACAGGGGGCTATGAGCGGGTCGTGAATGAGCAGTTCTTC. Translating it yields CASSLASGTGGYERVVNEQFF.